The present T cell receptor (delta chain) was sequenced within a study of Vδ1+ human thymocytes. Study-wide results and caveats: Unlike peripheral blood Vdelta1+ controls, thymic delta-chain sequences included roughly 22% Vdelta2 and few Vdelta3. TRD repertoires were essentially private, unlike widely shared TRG clonotypes. Highly polyclonal TRG and TRD repertoires with Gaussian CDR3 length distributions appeared in thymus. Unexpected Vdelta2 sequences could cause misinterpretation of bulk repertoire data.

As regards this clone: Its antigen is not known. The junction and the germline gene differ at one end; a read error may be behind it.

The CDR3 covers 22 residues. Germline loops: CDR1 TSWWSYY, CDR2 QGS. Thymocytes were sorted as CD3+ TCRVdelta1+ TCRVdelta2- after alphabeta T cell depletion. RNA was extracted from the cells and then reverse transcribed. CDR3 amplicons came from multiplex PCR with pooled V-gene forward and constant-region reverse primers. TCRdb re-called the multiplex PCR reads through CATT. The sample has more than 45,000 delta-chain clones, around 15% seen once. The origin of this receptor is a girl under three years old who had congenital heart surgery. Source material: Vdelta1+ gamma-delta thymocytes from the thymus. Stated subset: FACS-sorted CD3+ TCRalphabeta- TCRVdelta1+ TCRVdelta2- thymocytes. The chain combines TRDV1 with TRDJ1, with D possibly TRDD3 on 5 matching bases. The CDR3 coding sequence is TGTGCTCTTGGGGAGGTACGACACACAGAATCAGAGGGATGGCGGTACACCGATAAACTCATCTTC. Translation: CALGEVRHTESEGWRYTDKLIF.